A selection of T cell receptor beta chains follows, all from one sample in a study of CD8 T cells in ankylosing spondylitis. From the 5' RACE reads, TCRdb called clonotypes with MiXCR, one entry per CDR3 protein. The sample has about 240,000 distinct CDR3 sequences; less than 10% are singletons. The sample consisted of blood, either unsorted or a sorted T cell fraction (not recorded which). The source of these receptors is a male donor with ankylosing spondylitis or in good health (not recorded which). Each CDR3 is given without its conserved first and last residue. Only some rows state a clone size, as once, few, many or a class for expanded clones.

TRBJ1-2	many	11	TRBV29-1	SVPAGVEYGYT
TRBJ2-2	few	14	TRBV4-3	ASSQHRGGGHGELF
TRBJ1-1	many	11	TRBV30	AWSPGHRFEAF
TRBJ2-2	.	13	TRBV20-1	SAHTGQGKNGELF
TRBJ1-5	.	14	TRBV4-3	ASSQDRQGGGQPQH
TRBJ2-7	many	10	TRBV20-1	SAPDRVHEQY
TRBJ2-3	many	13	TRBV5-1	ASSLETRLTDTQY
TRBJ2-5	many	13	TRBV20-1	SASDTSGIQETQY
TRBJ1-5	.	13	TRBV6-2/TRBV6-3	ASSPGTVRGQPQH
TRBJ1-4	many	13	TRBV3-1	ASSPRSQGGEKLF
TRBJ2-7	many	11	TRBV20-1	SASGSKSYEQY
TRBJ1-2	.	10	TRBV7-2	ASSPWTDGYT
TRBJ2-5	many	12	TRBV20-1	SAPDSSKGETQY
TRBJ2-7	many	12	TRBV5-1	ASSLPGAPHEQY
TRBJ2-5	many	16	TRBV9	ASSPPGLAVTNGETQY